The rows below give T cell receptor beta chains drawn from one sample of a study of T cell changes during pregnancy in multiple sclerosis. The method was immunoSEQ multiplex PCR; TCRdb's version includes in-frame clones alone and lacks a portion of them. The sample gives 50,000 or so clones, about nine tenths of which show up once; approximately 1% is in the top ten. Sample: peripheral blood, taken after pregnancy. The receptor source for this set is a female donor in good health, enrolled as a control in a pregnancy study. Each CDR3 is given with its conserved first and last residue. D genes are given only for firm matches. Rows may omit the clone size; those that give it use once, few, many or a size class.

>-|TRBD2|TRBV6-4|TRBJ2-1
CASSDSSGGANEQFF
TGTGCCAGCAGTGACTCTAGCGGGGGGGCCAATGAGCAGTTCTTC
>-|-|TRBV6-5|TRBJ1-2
CASRQIGGGYTF
TGTGCCAGCAGGCAAATCGGGGGGGGCTACACCTTC
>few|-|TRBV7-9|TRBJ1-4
CASSSLTEGYEKLFF
TGTGCCAGCAGCTCCCTGACGGAGGGTTATGAAAAACTGTTTTTT
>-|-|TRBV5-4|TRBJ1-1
CASSLRVSGNTEAFF
TGTGCCAGCAGCTTGAGAGTGTCCGGGAACACTGAAGCTTTCTTT
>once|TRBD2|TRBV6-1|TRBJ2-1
CASRISGGALNEQFF
TGTGCCAGCAGGATTAGCGGGGGGGCCCTCAATGAGCAGTTCTTC
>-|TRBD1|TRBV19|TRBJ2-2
CASSSQGSGQGFTGELFF
TGTGCCAGTAGCAGCCAAGGATCCGGACAGGGATTCACCGGGGAGCTGTTTTTT
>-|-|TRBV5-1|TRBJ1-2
CASSLAEGRRNYGYTF
TGCGCCAGCAGCTTGGCCGAGGGGAGGCGAAACTATGGCTACACCTTC
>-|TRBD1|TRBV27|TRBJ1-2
CASSPDRGYGYTF
TGTGCCAGCAGCCCGGACAGGGGCTATGGCTACACCTTC
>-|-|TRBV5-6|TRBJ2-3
CASSLTVGGGTDTQYF
TGTGCCAGCAGCCTCACAGTGGGAGGAGGCACAGATACGCAGTATTTT
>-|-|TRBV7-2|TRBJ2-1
CASSAVQGKNEQFF
TGTGCCAGCAGCGCAGTACAGGGTAAGAATGAGCAGTTCTTC
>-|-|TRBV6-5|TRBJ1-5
CASSYGQLNQPQHF
TGTGCCAGCAGTTATGGACAGCTCAATCAGCCCCAGCATTTT
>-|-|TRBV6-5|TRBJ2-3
CASSYQRAGTDTQYF
TGTGCCAGCAGTTATCAGCGGGCTGGCACAGATACGCAGTATTTT
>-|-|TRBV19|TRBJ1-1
CASTSTGSVTEAFF
TGTGCCAGTACATCAACAGGGTCGGTCACTGAAGCTTTCTTT
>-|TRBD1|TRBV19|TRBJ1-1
CASSLQAGTGGDTEAFF
TGTGCCAGTAGTCTTCAGGCCGGGACAGGGGGGGACACTGAAGCTTTCTTT
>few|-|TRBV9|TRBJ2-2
CASSLRTGTGELFF
TGTGCCAGCAGCCTCAGAACAGGGACCGGGGAGCTGTTTTTT
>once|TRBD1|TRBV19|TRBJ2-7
CASSPRQGAYEQYF
TGTGCCAGTAGTCCAAGACAGGGGGCTTACGAGCAGTACTTC
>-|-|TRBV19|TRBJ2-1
CASSGRTDTYNEQFF
TGTGCCAGTAGTGGGCGGACTGATACCTACAATGAGCAGTTCTTC
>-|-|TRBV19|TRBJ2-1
CASKMGLSSYNEQFF
TGTGCCAGTAAGATGGGACTTAGCTCCTACAATGAGCAGTTCTTC
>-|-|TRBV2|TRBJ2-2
CASSVELAGTGELFF
TGTGCCAGCAGTGTAGAACTAGCAGGCACCGGGGAGCTGTTTTTT
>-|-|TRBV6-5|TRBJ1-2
CASRPTGQNYGYTF
TGTGCCAGCAGGCCTACCGGACAAAACTATGGCTACACCTTC
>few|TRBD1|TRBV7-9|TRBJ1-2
CASSRDREGGYTF
TGTGCCAGCAGCCGGGACAGGGAGGGCGGCTACACCTTC
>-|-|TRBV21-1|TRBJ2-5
CASTGLAGGDRETQYF
TGTGCCAGCACCGGACTAGCGGGAGGAGATCGAGAGACCCAGTACTTC
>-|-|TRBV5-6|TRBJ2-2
CASSFTGTGELFF
TGTGCCAGCAGCTTTACAGGCACCGGGGAGCTGTTTTTT
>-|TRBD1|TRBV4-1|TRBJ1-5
CASSQAGQGQPQHF
TGCGCCAGCAGCCAAGCGGGACAGGGACAGCCCCAGCATTTT
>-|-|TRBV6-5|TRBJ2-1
CASSPGLNYNEQFF
TGTGCCAGCAGTCCGGGACTGAACTACAATGAGCAGTTCTTC
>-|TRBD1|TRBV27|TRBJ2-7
CASSSWTGGRYEQYF
TGTGCCAGCAGTTCATGGACAGGGGGCAGGTACGAGCAGTACTTC
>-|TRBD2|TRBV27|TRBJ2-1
CASSLLAGGERDEQFF
TGTGCCAGCAGTTTACTAGCGGGAGGCGAAAGGGATGAGCAGTTCTTC
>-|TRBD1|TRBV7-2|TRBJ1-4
CASSIGDRGNEKLFF
TGTGCCAGCAGCATTGGGGACAGGGGGAATGAAAAACTGTTTTTT
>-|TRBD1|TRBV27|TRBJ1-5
CASSSQGSNQPQHF
TGTGCCAGCAGTTCACAGGGGAGCAATCAGCCCCAGCATTTT